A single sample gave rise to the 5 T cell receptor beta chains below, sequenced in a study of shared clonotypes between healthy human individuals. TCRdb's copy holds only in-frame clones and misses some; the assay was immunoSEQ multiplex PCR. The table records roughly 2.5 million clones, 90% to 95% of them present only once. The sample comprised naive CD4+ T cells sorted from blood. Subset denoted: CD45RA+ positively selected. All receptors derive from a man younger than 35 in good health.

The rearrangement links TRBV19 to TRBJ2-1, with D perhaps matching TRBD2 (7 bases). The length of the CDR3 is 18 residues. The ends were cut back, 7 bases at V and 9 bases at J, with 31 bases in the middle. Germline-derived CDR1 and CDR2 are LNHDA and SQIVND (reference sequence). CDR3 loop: CASTLRGGGELGEGEQFF. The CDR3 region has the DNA TGTGCCAGTACCCTCCGGGGCGGGGGCGAACTAGGGGAGGGTGAGCAGTTCTTC. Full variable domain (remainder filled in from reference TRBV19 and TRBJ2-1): DGGITQSPKYLFRKEGQNVTLSCEQNLNHDAMYWYRQDPGQGLRLIYYSQIVNDFQKGDIAEGYSVSREKKESFPLTVTSAQKNPTAFYLCASTLRGGGELGEGEQFFGPGTRLTVL.

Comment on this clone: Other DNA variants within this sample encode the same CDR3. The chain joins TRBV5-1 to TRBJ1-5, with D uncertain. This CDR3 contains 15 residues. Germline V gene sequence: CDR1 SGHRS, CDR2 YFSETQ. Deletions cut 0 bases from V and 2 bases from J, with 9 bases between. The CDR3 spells CASSLEAGGNQPQHF. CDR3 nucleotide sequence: TGCGCCAGCAGCTTGGAGGCAGGCGGCAATCAGCCCCAGCATTTT.

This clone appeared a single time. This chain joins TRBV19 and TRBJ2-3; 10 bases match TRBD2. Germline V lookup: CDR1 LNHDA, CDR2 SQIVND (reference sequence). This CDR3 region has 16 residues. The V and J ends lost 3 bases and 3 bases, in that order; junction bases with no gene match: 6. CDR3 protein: CASSILAGGQTDTQYF. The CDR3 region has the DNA TGTGCCAGTAGTATCTTAGCGGGAGGACAGACAGATACGCAGTATTTT.

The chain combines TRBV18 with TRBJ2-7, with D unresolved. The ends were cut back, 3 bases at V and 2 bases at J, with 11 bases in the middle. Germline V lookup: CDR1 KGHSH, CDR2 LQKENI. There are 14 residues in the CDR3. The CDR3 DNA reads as TGTGCCAGCTCACCGGGTCGGCCAGCCTACGAGCAGTACTTC. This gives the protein CASSPGRPAYEQYF.

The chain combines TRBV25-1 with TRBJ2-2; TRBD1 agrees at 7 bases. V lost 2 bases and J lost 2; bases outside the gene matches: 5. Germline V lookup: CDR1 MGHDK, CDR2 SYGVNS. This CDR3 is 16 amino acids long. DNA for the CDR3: TGTGCCAGCAGTGAAAGGACAGGAGGTAACACCGGGGAGCTGTTTTTT. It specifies CASSERTGGNTGELFF.